These 30 T cell receptor beta chains originate from one sample sequenced in a study of blood T cell repertoires in COVID-19. Sequencing was performed with immunoSEQ multiplex PCR; in TCRdb, only in-frame clones are kept and a portion is missing. The repertoire holds approximately 180,000 clones, with more than 75% as singletons. Sequencing was done on a sample of peripheral blood. The receptors here all came from a man aged 40-49 years with active or convalescent COVID-19.

The chain is built from TRBV5-5 and TRBJ2-7, with 7 bases fitting TRBD2. The CDR3 contains 15 residues. CDR1 is SGHKS, CDR2 YYEKEE, per germline (reference sequence). Trimming removed 4 bases from V and 2 bases from J; junction bases left unmatched: 9. The CDR3 region has the DNA TGTGCCAGCAGCACTGTGGGGGGAGGGCCCTACGAGCAGTACTTC. It encodes CASSTVGGGPYEQYF.

The chain links TRBV18 to TRBJ1-4; 9 bases fit TRBD1. CDR1 is KGHSH and CDR2 is LQKENI in the germline V gene. The CDR3 contains 15 residues. Germline trimming cut 5 bases from V and 8 bases from J; bases unmatched to any gene: 9. CDR3 loop: CASSSGQGFGEKLFF. As DNA, the CDR3 is TGTGCCAGCTCATCAGGACAGGGGTTTGGAGAAAAACTGTTTTTT.

The chain joins TRBV27 to TRBJ1-6, with D possibly matching TRBD1 (5 bases). V lost 6 bases and J lost 6, with 15 bases in between. The CDR3 consists of 15 residues. The germline gives CDR1 MNHEY, CDR2 SMNVEV (reference sequence). CDR3 loop: CASSPQTVSNSPLHF. CDR3 sequence (DNA): TGTGCCAGCAGCCCCCAGACAGTTAGTAATTCACCCCTCCACTTT.

The rearrangement joins TRBV2 to TRBJ2-4; TRBD2 agrees at 9 bases. V gave up 0 bases and J gave up 7 bases; unmatched junction bases: 10. The germline V gene has CDR1 SNHLY and CDR2 FYNNEI. The CDR3 has 17 amino acids. CDR3 coding DNA: TGTGCCAGCAGTGAAGCGCTTCGTGGCGGGAGGGCCAACATTCAGTACTTC. Amino acids: CASSEALRGGRANIQYF. Looking up the rest from reference TRBV2 and TRBJ2-4 gives the full variable domain: EPEVTQTPSHQVTQMGQEVILRCVPISNHLYFYWYRQILGQKVEFLVSFYNNEISEKSEIFDDQFSVERPDGSNFTLKIRSTKLEDSAMYFCASSEALRGGRANIQYFGAGTRLSVL.

This clone is a singleton in its sample. The chain is built from TRBV10-3 and TRBJ2-1, with a possible D match to TRBD1 (6 bases). The CDR3 consists of 15 residues. The germline V and J ends were trimmed by 9 bases and 0 bases, with 15 bases remaining between them. Germline lookup yields CDR1 ENHRY and CDR2 SYGVKD. Here the CDR3 reads CAISRDTSSYNEQFF. Here the CDR3 DNA reads TGTGCCATATCTCGGGACACAAGCTCCTACAATGAGCAGTTCTTC.

This clone showed up just once. This chain connects TRBV7-9 to TRBJ2-3, with D maybe TRBD1 (6 bases). The CDR3 is 18 amino acids. Looked up from germline, CDR1 is SEHNR and CDR2 is FQNEAQ (reference sequence). The V end was cut by 5 bases, the J end by 6 bases, with 27 bases between. CDR3 residues: CASSPTTPGTGSVDTQYF. In DNA form, the CDR3 reads TGTGCCAGCAGCCCCACAACCCCAGGCACAGGGTCGGTGGATACGCAGTATTTT.

V and J are TRBV9 and TRBJ2-6; maybe TRBD1 (5 bases). The CDR3 runs to 17 residues. Germline lookup yields CDR1 SGDLS and CDR2 YYNGEE. The V and J ends lost 0 bases and 3 bases respectively, with 13 bases between them. CDR3 sequence (DNA): TGTGCCAGCAGCGTAGTATCAGGGTTAGTTGGGGCCAACGTCCTGACTTTC. It specifies CASSVVSGLVGANVLTF.

The table lists this clone with a few counts. The chain has TRBV27 and TRBJ1-2; maybe TRBD1 (5 bases). V lost 1 base to trimming and J lost 2 bases, with 5 bases between them. Germline CDR1 and CDR2: MNHEY and SMNVEV (reference sequence). This CDR3 has 13 residues. CDR3 sequence (DNA): TGTGCCAGCAGTTTATACAGGAACTATGGCTACACCTTC. Amino acid sequence: CASSLYRNYGYTF.

The V call is TRBV27, the J call TRBJ2-7, with TRBD2 matching over 8 bases. Losses at the gene ends were 5 bases for V and 4 bases for J; bases not matched to a gene: 7. Germline assignment: CDR1 MNHEY and CDR2 SMNVEV (reference sequence). The CDR3 is 14 residues long. The CDR3 DNA sequence: TGTGCCAGCAGTATCACCGGGAGGGAATACGAGCAGTACTTC. It is translated as CASSITGREYEQYF.

CDR3 region: CASKDQGQPQHF. The DNA of the CDR3 is TGTGCCAGCAAGGACCAGGGTCAGCCCCAGCATTTT. This chain joins TRBV28 and TRBJ1-5, with a weak D call TRBD1 (5 bases). CDR1 is MDHEN, CDR2 SYDVKM, per germline. The CDR3 totals 12 residues. V was pared by 7 bases and J by 6 bases, with 10 bases between.

The V and J genes are TRBV30 and TRBJ1-5; D is possibly TRBD1 (5 bases). Trimming pared 3 bases from V and 2 bases from J, leaving 11 bases between. There are 14 residues in the CDR3. Germline V gene data show CDR1 as GTSNPN and CDR2 as SVGIG (reference sequence). CDR3 in DNA: TGTGCCTGGAGCCTTGGGGCAGGCAATCAGCCCCAGCATTTT. It translates to CAWSLGAGNQPQHF.

The V gene is TRBV6-4, the J gene TRBJ2-1; 8 nucleotides line up with TRBD1. Trimming cost V 5 bases and J 4 bases; bases outside gene matches: 7. Germline assignment: CDR1 MRHNA and CDR2 SNTAGT. The CDR3 is 15 residues long. The CDR3 bases are TGTGCCAGCAGTCAAGGGACAGGTCCATACAATGAGCAGTTCTTC. It codes for CASSQGTGPYNEQFF.

The J gene is TRBJ2-2, the V gene TRBV7-3; D not resolved. The CDR3 runs to 16 residues. Per the germline V gene, CDR1 is SGHTA and CDR2 is FQGTGA. Trimming pared 2 bases from V and 0 bases from J, leaving 10 bases between. The CDR3 loop reads CASSLGPVANTGELFF. Here the CDR3 DNA reads TGTGCCAGCAGCTTAGGTCCGGTCGCGAACACCGGGGAGCTGTTTTTT.

The rearrangement links TRBV27 to TRBJ2-3, with D perhaps matching TRBD2 (6 bases). Germline lookup yields CDR1 MNHEY and CDR2 SMNVEV (reference sequence). The V end lost 4 bases, the J end lost 1 base, and 15 bases lay between the germline ends. This CDR3 comprises 16 residues. This chain's CDR3 is CASSSKGRDGTDTQYF. The DNA of the CDR3 is TGTGCCAGCAGTTCGAAAGGGCGGGACGGCACAGATACGCAGTATTTT.

V usage is TRBV3-1 (or the pseudogene TRBV3-2) and J usage is TRBJ1-3; 7 nucleotides agree with TRBD1. The junction had 2 bases not matched to a gene; V was cut back by 4 bases and J by 2 bases. The V gene's germline CDR1 is LGHDT and CDR2 YNNKEL (reference sequence). The CDR3 has 14 residues. The CDR3: CASSRGTAGNTIYF. DNA of the CDR3: TGTGCCAGCAGCCGAGGGACAGCTGGAAACACCATATATTTT.

The V gene is TRBV5-6, the J gene TRBJ1-2, with D possibly being TRBD1 (5 bases). The CDR3 consists of 14 residues. From germline, CDR1 is SGHDT and CDR2 YYEEEE. V was pared by 6 bases and J by 4 bases, with 16 bases between. DNA for the CDR3: TGTGCCAGCACCCTGGGGGGGGTCTCCTATGGCTACACCTTC. Amino acid sequence: CASTLGGVSYGYTF.

The rearrangement uses TRBV18 and TRBJ1-5, with D possibly matching TRBD1 (6 bases). The germline V and J ends were trimmed by 3 bases and 6 bases, with 18 bases remaining between them. Germline V lookup: CDR1 KGHSH, CDR2 LQKENI. CDR3 size: 16 residues. As DNA, the CDR3 is TGTGCCAGCTCACCTCCTGTTCGAACAGGGCCTCAGCCCCAGCATTTT. It translates to CASSPPVRTGPQPQHF.

V gene TRBV9 combines with J gene TRBJ2-5, with D tentatively TRBD1 (5 bases). This CDR3 is 14 amino acids long. Trimming left V 0 bases short and J 1 base short, with 7 bases between. The germline CDR1 and CDR2 sequences are SGDLS and YYNGEE. CDR3 amino acids: CASSVGGTQETQYF. CDR3 DNA: TGTGCCAGCAGCGTAGGGGGCACCCAAGAGACCCAGTACTTC.

CDR3 loop: CASSLLAGGLTDTQYF. The CDR3 nucleotides read TGTGCCAGCAGCTTATTAGCGGGGGGGCTTACAGATACGCAGTATTTT. J is TRBJ2-3 and V is TRBV7-8, with 11 bases aligning to TRBD2. V shed 2 bases, J shed 3 bases, and the junction held 4 bases outside the gene matches. The CDR3 extends over 16 amino acids. CDR1 and CDR2 from the germline V gene are SGHVS and FQNEAQ.

The chain is built from TRBV10-1 and TRBJ1-6, with a possible D match to TRBD1 (6 bases). This CDR3 has 14 amino acids. V dropped 4 bases and J dropped 6 bases, with 10 bases sitting between them. Per germline, CDR1 WNHNN and CDR2 SYGVQD (reference sequence). The CDR3 coding sequence is TGCGCCAGCAGTGTGGCAGGGGCTAATTCACCCCTCCACTTT. This encodes CASSVAGANSPLHF.

The rearrangement links TRBV2 to TRBJ2-7; D not certain. Germline V gene data show CDR1 as SNHLY and CDR2 as FYNNEI. This CDR3 is built from 13 residues. Trimming took 6 bases from V and 2 from J, leaving 11 bases between them. DNA of the CDR3: TGTGCCAGCAGGTTCTCAGAAACCTACGAGCAGTACTTC. The encoded protein is CASRFSETYEQYF.

This sequence joins TRBV7-9 and TRBJ2-1; 9 bases are a match to TRBD2. Germline CDR1 SEHNR, CDR2 FQNEAQ (reference sequence). The CDR3 length is 15 residues. Trimming took 5 bases from V and 8 from J; bases not matched to a gene: 10. CDR3 nucleotide sequence: TGTGCCAGCAGCCCAGCCGGCGGGGGGGCCTATGAGCAGTTCTTC. This encodes CASSPAGGGAYEQFF.

V usage is TRBV27 and J usage is TRBJ2-2; 8 bases line up with TRBD1. After removal of 5 bases from V and 4 bases from J, the junction contained 12 bases not matched to a gene. The V gene's germline CDR1 is MNHEY and CDR2 SMNVEV (reference sequence). The CDR3 loop spans 17 amino acids. CDR3 sequence reads: CASSQTVAGGSTGELFF. The CDR3 bases are TGTGCCAGCAGTCAAACCGTTGCAGGGGGCAGCACCGGGGAGCTGTTTTTT.

The chain employs TRBV19 and TRBJ2-1, with D perhaps matching TRBD1 (5 bases). Trimming cost V 8 bases and J 0 bases, with 17 bases left between them. The CDR3 spans 16 residues. Germline-derived CDR1 and CDR2 are LNHDA and SQIVND (reference sequence). The CDR3 protein is CASRESGLGSYNEQFF. CDR3 in DNA: TGTGCCAGTCGAGAGTCAGGGTTGGGCTCCTACAATGAGCAGTTCTTC.

The chain uses TRBV25-1 and TRBJ2-7; 11 bases are a match to TRBD1. Germline loops: CDR1 MGHDK, CDR2 SYGVNS. Losses at the gene ends were 1 base for V and 1 base for J; bases not matched to a gene: 3. The CDR3 contains 16 residues. CDR3 nucleotides: TGTGCCAGCAGTGAATGGGGACAGGGGGTATCCTACGAGCAGTACTTC. Translated: CASSEWGQGVSYEQYF.

The rearrangement uses TRBV11-3 and TRBJ2-1; weak D call: TRBD1 (6 bases). Germline V CDR1 and CDR2: SGHNT, YENEEA. V was clipped by 4 bases and J by 0 bases, with 10 bases between them. This CDR3 has 15 residues. This CDR3 is CASSSYRDSYNEQFF. In DNA form, the CDR3 reads TGTGCCAGCAGCTCTTACAGGGACTCCTACAATGAGCAGTTCTTC. The whole variable domain, remainder taken from reference TRBV11-3 and TRBJ2-1, is EAGVVQSPRYKIIEKKQPVAFWCNPISGHNTLYWYLQNLGQGPELLIRYENEEAVDDSQLPKDRFSAERLKGVDSTLKIQPAELGDSAVYLCASSSYRDSYNEQFFGPGTRLTVL.

The chain employs TRBV4-2 and TRBJ2-1, with a weak D call TRBD2 (5 bases). V was pared by 8 bases and J by 0 bases, with 17 bases between. This CDR3 comprises 16 residues. Germline assignment: CDR1 LGHNA and CDR2 YNFKEQ. The CDR3 spells CASRRGDANSYNEQFF. The CDR3 DNA reads TGTGCCAGCCGACGGGGAGACGCTAACTCCTACAATGAGCAGTTCTTC.

The J gene is TRBJ1-5, the V gene TRBV25-1; the D gene is possibly TRBD1 (5 bases). The CDR3 length is 14 residues. Germline V gene lookup returns CDR1 MGHDK and CDR2 SYGVNS. The germline V and J ends were trimmed by 4 bases and 6 bases, with 13 bases remaining between them. The CDR3 coding sequence is TGTGCCAGCAGTGCCACTCAGGGAGGTCAGCCCCAGCATTTT. Translating it yields CASSATQGGQPQHF. Variable domain in full (rest from reference TRBV25-1 and TRBJ1-5): EADIYQTPRYLVIGTGKKITLECSQTMGHDKMYWYQQDPGMELHLIHYSYGVNSTEKGDLSSESTVSRIRTEHFPLTLESARPSHTSQYLCASSATQGGQPQHFGDGTRLSIL.

The chain uses TRBV19 and TRBJ2-3; 7 nucleotides line up with TRBD2. The germline CDR1 and CDR2 sequences are LNHDA and SQIVND (reference sequence). The V segment lost 5 bases and the J segment 14 bases; nucleotides outside the gene matches: 13. This CDR3 spans 13 amino acids. The DNA for the CDR3 is TGTGCCAGTAGTCCACGAGGACTAGGTCTGTTGTATTTT. Protein product: CASSPRGLGLLYF.

The DNA for the CDR3 is TGTGCCAGCAGTTTAAGGGGCGGTGGCTACACCTTC. It encodes CASSLRGGGYTF. The chain joins TRBV12-3 or TRBV12-4 to TRBJ1-2; the D gene is possibly TRBD1 (5 bases). This CDR3 region has 12 residues. Deletions cut 2 bases from V and 7 bases from J, with 8 bases between.